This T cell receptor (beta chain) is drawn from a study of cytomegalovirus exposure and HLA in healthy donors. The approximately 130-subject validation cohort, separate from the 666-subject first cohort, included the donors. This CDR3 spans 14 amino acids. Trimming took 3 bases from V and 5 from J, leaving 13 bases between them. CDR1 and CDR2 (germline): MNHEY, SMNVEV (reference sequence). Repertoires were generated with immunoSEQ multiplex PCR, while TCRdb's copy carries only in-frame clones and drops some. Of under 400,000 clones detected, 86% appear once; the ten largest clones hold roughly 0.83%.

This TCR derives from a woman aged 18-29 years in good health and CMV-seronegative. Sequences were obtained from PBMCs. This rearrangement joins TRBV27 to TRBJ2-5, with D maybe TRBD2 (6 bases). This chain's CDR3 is CASSFGGDVETQYF. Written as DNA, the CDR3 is TGTGCCAGCAGTTTCGGGGGAGACGTGGAGACCCAGTACTTC.